This T cell receptor (beta chain) derives from a study of metastatic and nonmetastatic thyroid tumors. TCRdb re-called the PCR reads with MiXCR. The data show more than 8,500 clones, roughly 21% seen once. This clone was seen a handful of times. The antigen remains unidentified. At one boundary the junction diverges from the germline segment, which might be a read error. Prior to thyroid surgery, none of the patients had received any treatment. This CDR3 has 16 amino acids. Germline assignment: CDR1 LNHNV and CDR2 YYDKDF (reference sequence). Overall study findings and caveats: Across blood and tumor, TCR beta diversity in malignant thyroid tumors was reportedly significantly higher than in benign nodules.

Sequenced input: adjacent normal tissue. This clonotype was sampled from a female donor with papillary thyroid cancer or a benign thyroid nodule (not recorded which). Some clones in this sample may be carry-over from other donors' samples. This chain uses TRBV15 with TRBJ1-2, with 7 bases that match TRBD1. The CDR3: CVTSRGGRTSYYGYTF. The CDR3 DNA follows: TGTGTCACCAGCAGGGGGGGCAGGACATCTTATTATGGCTACACCTTC.